This TCR beta chain derives from a study of blood T cell repertoires in COVID-19. For the study at large: Italy, Spain and the United States were the sources of the convalescent and acute COVID-19 samples.

In the source study's methods: Estimation of nucleated cell counts was performed using reference gene primer amplification. Repertoires were generated with immunoSEQ multiplex PCR, while TCRdb's copy carries only in-frame clones and drops some. V, J and clone size reflect that table, while D and trimming were determined from the DNA. The table includes 300,000 to 400,000 clones, around 87% detected once. The CDR3 has 18 amino acids. Germline lookup yields CDR1 KGHSH and CDR2 LQKENI. Trimming removed 2 bases from V and 4 bases from J; junction bases left unmatched: 9. The chain uses TRBV18 and TRBJ1-4; 11 nucleotides match TRBD1. The receptor comes from a woman aged 55-75 years with COVID-19, enrolled during active disease. Sequences were obtained from peripheral blood. The CDR3 coding sequence is TGTGCCAGCTCACCATTCGGGACAGGGGGTACAAGTAATGAAAAACTGTTTTTT. This gives the protein CASSPFGTGGTSNEKLFF.